Below, one TCR beta chain is given with its context. The data originate from a study of shared T cell receptors in the human thymus. Sequencing was performed with immunoSEQ multiplex PCR; in TCRdb, only in-frame clones are kept and a portion is missing. In the table there are hundreds of thousands of clones, around 87% of which are singletons. These sequences were also reported in another study, on human thymus T cells. As that study records: Finnish infants who were healthy and having corrective surgery for congenital heart defects made up the donors. The thymus was resected at corrective cardiac surgery. What appeared biased in thymic and blood repertoires was the usage of V and J genes.

This receptor was taken from a boy under three years old with a congenital heart defect. Sequences were obtained from thymocytes.

The CDR3 coding sequence is TGTGCCACCAGCAGAGAGACCTCTACCCCTAGCGGGACTAGCACAGATACGCAGTATTTT. It specifies CATSRETSTPSGTSTDTQYF. The rearrangement uses TRBV15 and TRBJ2-3; 9 nucleotides align to TRBD2. J was trimmed by 0 bases and V by 0 bases; bases with no gene match: 13. CDR1 LNHNV and CDR2 YYDKDF come from the germline V gene (reference sequence). The CDR3 covers 20 residues.